The present T cell receptor beta chain was sequenced within a study of T-cell memory formation after mild COVID-19. Study-wide results and limits: Contracting CD4+ clones sat mainly in CM and EM; CD8+ in EMRA. Memory sampled before infection contained some responding clones, suggesting cross-reactive memory joined.

Ten or more counts support this clonotype. Its antigen is still unknown. Via MiXCR, TCRdb re-called the 5' RACE reads, giving one row per CDR3 protein. The data hold 140,000 or so distinct CDR3 sequences, with over 6% observed a single time. The TCR originated in an adult woman who had mild COVID-19 (a few samples of this study predate the infection). Cell type and time point are not known. The sequenced material came from PBMCs or a T cell subset sorted from them (not recorded which).

The CDR3 region is CASSLPPTSGRAGVEDTQYF. The CDR3 region has the DNA TGTGCCAGCAGCCTCCCCCCCACTAGCGGGAGGGCCGGGGTTGAAGATACGCAGTATTTT. The rearrangement uses TRBV7-2 and TRBJ2-3; 13 nucleotides agree with TRBD2. Germline V CDR1 and CDR2: SGHTA, FQGNSA. Losses at the gene ends were 5 bases for V and 5 bases for J; bases not matched to a gene: 19. The CDR3 totals 20 residues.